The present entry profiles one TCR beta chain with its context. The sample comes from a study of blood T cell repertoires in COVID-19. About the study: Specimens from acute and convalescent COVID-19 originated in the United States, Italy and Spain. In each case, the material was cDNA or gDNA derived from T cells, B-cell-depleted T cells, or PBMCs.

TCRdb's table, derived via immunoSEQ multiplex PCR, lists solely in-frame clones and lacks some. The sample carries 300,000 or so clones, about 85% recorded once. The source is a woman in her forties or fifties with active or convalescent COVID-19. Sequencing input: peripheral blood.

CDR3 in amino acids: CASSVLGGRAIYNEQFF. The DNA for the CDR3 is TGTGCCAGCAGTGTGTTGGGCGGGAGGGCCATTTACAATGAGCAGTTCTTC. This sequence joins TRBV9 and TRBJ2-1; 9 positions match TRBD2. CDR3 length equals 17 residues. The germline gives CDR1 SGDLS, CDR2 YYNGEE. V lost 5 bases and J lost 4; bases outside the gene matches: 13.